What follows are 6 T cell receptor beta chains derived from one specimen sequenced in a study of blood T cell repertoires in COVID-19. The assay was immunoSEQ multiplex PCR, and TCRdb's table has in-frame clones only and misses some. The sample yields tens of thousands of clones, about 75% seen once. The sequencing input was PBMCs or T cells enriched from blood (not recorded which). These TCRs come from a woman in her fifties or sixties who had been exposed to COVID-19.

V and J are TRBV30 and TRBJ1-2, with no clear D. The CDR3 is 10 amino acids. V lost 5 bases and J 8 bases, leaving 9 bases between the germline ends. The germline CDR1 and CDR2 sequences are GTSNPN and SVGIG (reference sequence). The CDR3 region has the DNA TGTGCCTGGGGCTGGGAGGGCTACACCTTC. Translating it yields CAWGWEGYTF.

In this sample, this clone turned up many times. J is TRBJ2-2 and V is TRBV6-5, with 8 bases that match TRBD1. The CDR3 consists of 15 residues. In germline, CDR1 is MNHEY, CDR2 SVGAGI. V shed 2 bases and J 7 bases; nucleotides not matched to a gene: 6. CDR3 coding DNA: TGTGCCAGCAGTTACAGCCCAGGGGGCTTCGGGGAGCTGTTTTTT. Protein: CASSYSPGGFGELFF.

This chain uses TRBV4-1 with TRBJ1-5; tentatively, D is TRBD1 (5 bases). Trimming cost V 4 bases and J 7 bases, with 20 bases left between them. Germline loops: CDR1 MGHRA, CDR2 YSYEKL. The CDR3 contains 16 residues. The CDR3 is CASSLSRGGGNQPQHF. The CDR3 nucleotides read TGCGCCAGCAGCCTCTCCCGTGGCGGGGGAAACCAGCCCCAGCATTTT.

This clone was seen more than once but under ten times. The rearrangement links TRBV10-3 to TRBJ2-3, with D unresolved. Between the trimmed V and J ends, which lost 3 bases and 2 bases, there was a span of 3 bases. Per germline, CDR1 ENHRY and CDR2 SYGVKD. CDR3 size: 12 residues. The chain's CDR3 is CAISDSTDTQYF. Written as DNA, the CDR3 is TGTGCCATCAGTGACTCCACAGATACGCAGTATTTT.

The chain employs TRBV4-1 and TRBJ1-1; TRBD1 matches 7 bases. J lost 4 bases, V lost 3 bases, and 8 bases had no gene match. Looked up from germline, CDR1 is MGHRA and CDR2 is YSYEKL. The CDR3 is 15 amino acids. Here the CDR3 DNA reads TGCGCCAGCAGCCACCAAGGGGGCGCTGGCACTGAAGCTTTCTTT. It specifies CASSHQGGAGTEAFF.

This rearrangement joins TRBV27 to TRBJ2-7; TRBD2 agrees at 11 bases. Germline-derived CDR1 and CDR2 are MNHEY and SMNVEV (reference sequence). This CDR3 has 15 amino acids. Trimming cost V 3 bases and J 2 bases; bases outside gene matches: 3. CDR3 nucleotides: TGTGCCAGCAGTTTCACTAGCGGGGGAACCTACGAGCAGTACTTC. It encodes CASSFTSGGTYEQYF.